Listed here is a single T cell receptor (beta chain). Assay: immunoSEQ multiplex PCR; the TCRdb copy retains only in-frame clones and omits some. The data hold some 45,000 clones, with over 90% observed a single time. The data derive from a study of T cell changes during pregnancy in multiple sclerosis. Germline V gene lookup returns CDR1 LGHNA and CDR2 YSLEER. This CDR3 spans 14 amino acids. Deletions cut 0 bases from V and 5 bases from J, with 9 bases between. This specimen consisted of CD8+ T cells from peripheral blood mononuclear cells, obtained in the first trimester of pregnancy. V gene TRBV4-3 combines with J gene TRBJ2-3; D gene unclear. The source of this sequence is a female donor with multiple sclerosis, enrolled in a pregnancy study. The CDR3: CASSQDLGLDTQYF. CDR3 DNA: TGCGCCAGCAGCCAAGATCTTGGGCTAGATACGCAGTATTTT.